Below are 6 T cell receptor beta chains sequenced from a single sample in a study of blood T cell repertoires in COVID-19. TCRdb keeps only in-frame clones here, not all; method: immunoSEQ multiplex PCR. The repertoire includes roughly 250,000 clones, roughly 90% of them detected once, and roughly 12% sits in the top ten. Input material: peripheral blood. The origin of the receptors is a woman in her 30s with COVID-19, enrolled during active disease.

The genes are TRBV6-1 and TRBJ1-2, with D tentatively TRBD1 (6 bases). This CDR3 region has 15 residues. The V and J ends lost 1 base and 0 bases respectively, with 9 bases between them. CDR1 and CDR2 from the germline V gene are MNHNS and SASEGT. CDR3 protein: CASSEGQASNYGYTF. In DNA form, the CDR3 reads TGTGCCAGCAGTGAAGGACAGGCCTCTAACTATGGCTACACCTTC.

The genes are TRBV10-3 and TRBJ2-5; D possibly corresponds to TRBD2 (7 bases). This CDR3 has 14 amino acids. The germline V and J ends were trimmed by 4 bases and 5 bases, with 14 bases remaining between them. CDR1 and CDR2 from the germline V gene are ENHRY and SYGVKD. In DNA, the CDR3 is TGTGCCATCAGTGCCGAGGGAGGGGGGGAGACCCAGTACTTC. Translating gives CAISAEGGGETQYF.

This chain connects TRBV19 to TRBJ2-3, with TRBD2 matching 10 bases. CDR3 size: 15 residues. The V and J ends lost 6 bases and 4 bases, in that order; junction bases with no gene match: 7. Germline values: CDR1 LNHDA, CDR2 SQIVND (reference sequence). This CDR3 is CASSWASGGADTQYF. CDR3 in DNA: TGTGCCAGTAGCTGGGCTAGCGGGGGCGCAGATACGCAGTATTTT.

This rearrangement joins TRBV6-5 to TRBJ2-3; a weak D match, TRBD2 (6 bases). V was shortened by 2 bases and J by 4 bases, with 13 bases between the two germline ends. The CDR3 is made up of 15 amino acids. Per the germline V gene, CDR1 is MNHEY and CDR2 is SVGAGI. CDR3 residues: CASSYLPREADTQYF. In DNA form, the CDR3 reads TGTGCCAGCAGTTACCTACCCAGGGAGGCAGATACGCAGTATTTT.

This clone was counted once. The V call is TRBV5-1, the J call TRBJ2-3, with TRBD1 identical over 7 bases. Germline V CDR1 and CDR2: SGHRS, YFSETQ. Trimming at V came to 0 bases and at J to 0 bases, leaving 1 base not matched to a gene. This CDR3 has 15 residues. CDR3: CASSLGGGSTDTQYF. The CDR3 DNA follows: TGCGCCAGCAGCTTGGGAGGGGGCAGCACAGATACGCAGTATTTT.

The CDR3 reads CASSAGFSYEQYF. Written as DNA, the CDR3 is TGTGCCAGCAGCGCAGGGTTCTCCTACGAGCAGTACTTC. The rearrangement joins TRBV5-4 to TRBJ2-7, with D possibly being TRBD1 (5 bases). V lost 4 bases, J lost 0 bases, and 8 bases lay in between. Looked up from germline, CDR1 is SGHNT and CDR2 is YYREEE (reference sequence). There are 13 residues in the CDR3.